This T cell receptor (beta chain) was identified in a study of glioma-infiltrating T cells. Study-level background: Dexamethasone exposure before glioma surgery was limited to six or fewer days.

Findings and caveats of the study: Tissue and blood shared very few CDR3 sequences.

In its sample, this clonotype was seen a few times. Its specificity is not known. CDR1 and CDR2 from the germline V gene are SGHTA and FQGNSA. V trimming: 6 bases; J trimming: 2 bases; junction bases outside the gene matches: 5. This CDR3 contains 14 residues. The iRepertoire nested amplicon-rescue multiplex PCR amplified TCR alpha and beta CDR3s from RNA. TCRdb used MiXCR to reprocess the multiplex PCR reads, holding one entry per CDR3 protein. The sample shows about 410,000 distinct CDR3 sequences, less than 50% of them seen only once. The sample was glioma tissue, nonneoplastic brain tissue, or PBMCs (not recorded which). This clonotype was obtained from a human donor with low-grade glioma or glioblastoma, undergoing nonglioma brain surgery, or in good health (not recorded which). The chain employs TRBV7-2 and TRBJ2-7; 9 bases match TRBD2. CDR3 coding DNA: TGTGCCAGCAGGGCGGGACTAGCCCCCTACGAGCAGTACTTC. Amino acids: CASRAGLAPYEQYF.